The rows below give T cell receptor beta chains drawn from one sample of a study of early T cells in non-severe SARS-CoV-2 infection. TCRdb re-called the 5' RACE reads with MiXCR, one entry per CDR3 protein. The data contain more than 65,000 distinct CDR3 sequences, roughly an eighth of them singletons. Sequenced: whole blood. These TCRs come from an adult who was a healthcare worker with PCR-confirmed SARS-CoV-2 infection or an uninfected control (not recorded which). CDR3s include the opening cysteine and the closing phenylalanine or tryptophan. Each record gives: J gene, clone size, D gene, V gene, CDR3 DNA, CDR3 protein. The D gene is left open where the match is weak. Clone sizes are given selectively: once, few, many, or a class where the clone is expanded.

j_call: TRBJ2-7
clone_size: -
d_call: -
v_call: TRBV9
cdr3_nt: TGTGCCAGCAGTCGCACGGCCGGGGGTTTGAACGAGCAGTACTTC
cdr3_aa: CASSRTAGGLNEQYF

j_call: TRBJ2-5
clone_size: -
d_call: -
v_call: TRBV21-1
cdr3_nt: TGTGCCAGCATTAACGCCCAAGAGACCCAGTACTTC
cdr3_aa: CASINAQETQYF

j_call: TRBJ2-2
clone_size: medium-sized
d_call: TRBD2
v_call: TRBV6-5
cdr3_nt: TGTGCCAGCAGCCCACACCGGGAGGGTGAAACCGGGGAGCTGTTTTTT
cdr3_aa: CASSPHREGETGELFF

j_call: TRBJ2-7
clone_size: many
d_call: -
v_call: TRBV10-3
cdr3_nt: TGTGCCATCAGGGACGACGTCGAGCAGTACTTC
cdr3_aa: CAIRDDVEQYF

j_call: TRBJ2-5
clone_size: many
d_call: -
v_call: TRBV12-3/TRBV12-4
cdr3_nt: TGTGCCAGCAGTCCACCTGGGGGCTGGGAGACCCAGTACTTC
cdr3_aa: CASSPPGGWETQYF

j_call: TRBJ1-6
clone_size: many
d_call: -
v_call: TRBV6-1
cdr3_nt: TGTGCCAGCAGTGAAAGATGGGGGCCCCTCCACTTT
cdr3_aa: CASSERWGPLHF

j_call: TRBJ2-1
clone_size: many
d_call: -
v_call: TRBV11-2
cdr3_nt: TGTGCCAGCAGCTTAGCCAGGATTTCTGAGCAGTTCTTC
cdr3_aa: CASSLARISEQFF

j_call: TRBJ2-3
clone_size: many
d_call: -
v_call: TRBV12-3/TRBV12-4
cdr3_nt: TGTGCCAGCAGTTTATGGAGTGGGTCGGACCCCAACACAGATACGCAGTATTTT
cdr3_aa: CASSLWSGSDPNTDTQYF

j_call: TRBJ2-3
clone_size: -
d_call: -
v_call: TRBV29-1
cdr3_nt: TGCAGCGCGGGGGATACGCAGTATTTT
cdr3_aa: CSAGDTQYF

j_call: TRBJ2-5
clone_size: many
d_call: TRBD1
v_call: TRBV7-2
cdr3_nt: TGTGCCAGCAGCGACGGGACAGGGGTCCAAGAGACCCAGTACTTC
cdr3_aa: CASSDGTGVQETQYF

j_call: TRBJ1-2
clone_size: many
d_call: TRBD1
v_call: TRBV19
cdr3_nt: TGTGCCAGTAGGGTTGGGACAGCAGACTATGGCTACACCTTC
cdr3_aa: CASRVGTADYGYTF

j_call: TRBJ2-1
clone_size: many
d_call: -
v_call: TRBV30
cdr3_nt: TGTGCCGGTTCGCGAGGGCTAACCTACAATGAGCAGTTCTTC
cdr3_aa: CAGSRGLTYNEQFF

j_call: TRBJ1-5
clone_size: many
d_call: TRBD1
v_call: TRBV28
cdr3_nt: TGTGCCAGCACCACCGGGACAGGGGGCCTTTTCGGCAATCAGCCCCAGCATTTT
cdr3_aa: CASTTGTGGLFGNQPQHF

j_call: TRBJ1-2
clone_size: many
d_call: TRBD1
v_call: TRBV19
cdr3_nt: TGTGCCAGTAGTATAGATCTTCGCGGGACAGGGGATGGCTACACCTTC
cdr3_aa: CASSIDLRGTGDGYTF

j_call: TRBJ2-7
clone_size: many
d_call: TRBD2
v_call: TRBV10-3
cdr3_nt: TGTGCCACCAAACCCGCCGCGGGGGCCTACGAGCAGTACTTC
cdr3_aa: CATKPAAGAYEQYF